These 17 T cell receptor beta chains were all obtained from the same sample, sequenced in a study of cytomegalovirus exposure and HLA in healthy donors. Primers: 60 Vbeta forward and 13 Jbeta reverse. The repertoire was sequenced with immunoSEQ multiplex PCR; TCRdb's copy has only in-frame clones and lacks some. The sample carries approximately 110,000 clones, roughly 70% recorded once. The specimen was PBMCs. The receptors stem from a young man in good health and CMV-seropositive.

The gene calls are TRBV19 and TRBJ1-6, with D perhaps TRBD1 (6 bases). V lost 6 bases and J 7 bases, leaving 16 bases between the germline ends. The germline CDR1 and CDR2 sequences are LNHDA and SQIVND (reference sequence). The CDR3 sequence is 15 residues long. CDR3 nucleotides: TGTGCCAGTAGCCTCGGGGGGCTGGGGAATTCACCCCTCCACTTT. It yields the protein CASSLGGLGNSPLHF.

The CDR3 is CASSLSTDTQYF. The CDR3 DNA sequence: TGTGCCAGCAGTTTATCGACAGATACGCAGTATTTT. The V call is TRBV28, the J call TRBJ2-3; D gene uncertain. V lost 1 base and J lost 3, with 2 bases in between. This CDR3 spans 12 amino acids. CDR1 and CDR2 (germline): MDHEN, SYDVKM.

The rearrangement links TRBV6-5 to TRBJ2-5; 7 bases match TRBD2. CDR1 and CDR2 from the germline V gene are MNHEY and SVGAGI. This CDR3 comprises 16 residues. Trimming took 6 bases from V and 3 from J; bases not matched to a gene: 13. Here the CDR3 reads CASSYGGRGGKETQYF. The CDR3, as DNA: TGTGCCAGCAGCTACGGTGGGAGGGGCGGGAAAGAGACCCAGTACTTC.

The chain joins TRBV6-1 to TRBJ2-3; D ambiguous. V shed 6 bases and J shed 0 bases, with 10 bases lying between them. There are 14 residues in the CDR3. The germline V gene has CDR1 MNHNS and CDR2 SASEGT. The chain's CDR3 is CASSLRWSTDTQYF. The CDR3 DNA reads as TGTGCCAGCAGCCTTCGGTGGAGCACAGATACGCAGTATTTT.

The gene calls are TRBV7-2 and TRBJ1-5, with D perhaps TRBD1 (6 bases). The CDR3 spans 13 residues. Germline V lookup: CDR1 SGHTA, CDR2 FQGNSA. Trimming stripped 7 bases from V and 6 bases from J, with 13 bases between. The CDR3: CASTLGGGQPQHF. The CDR3 DNA reads TGTGCCAGCACCCTAGGGGGGGGTCAGCCCCAGCATTTT.

The gene calls are TRBV5-6 and TRBJ1-1, with D tentatively TRBD1 (5 bases). The V end lost 2 bases, the J end lost 2 bases, and 16 bases lay between the germline ends. The CDR3 contains 16 residues. CDR1 is SGHDT and CDR2 is YYEEEE in the germline V gene. CDR3 loop: CASSFRGSHVNTEAFF. CDR3 DNA sequence: TGTGCCAGCAGCTTCCGGGGGTCCCACGTCAACACTGAAGCTTTCTTT. The full variable domain, its missing parts supplied by reference TRBV5-6 and TRBJ1-1, is DAGVTQSPTHLIKTRGQQVTLRCSPKSGHDTVSWYQQALGQGPQFIFQYYEEEERQRGNFPDRFSGHQFPNYSSELNVNALLLGDSALYLCASSFRGSHVNTEAFFGQGTRLTVV.

The V gene is TRBV28, the J gene TRBJ1-4; a possible D gene is TRBD1 (5 bases). The CDR3 runs to 17 residues. CDR1 is MDHEN, CDR2 SYDVKM, per germline. Trimming left V 6 bases short and J 8 bases short, with 25 bases between. The CDR3 loop is CASSQKPPGWGREKLFF. CDR3 in DNA: TGTGCCAGCAGCCAGAAACCACCAGGGTGGGGGAGGGAAAAACTGTTTTTT.

The V call is TRBV25-1, the J call TRBJ1-6; 8 nucleotides agree with TRBD1. The V gene's germline CDR1 is MGHDK and CDR2 SYGVNS. The CDR3 extends over 15 amino acids. V shed 4 bases, J shed 5 bases, and the junction held 4 bases outside the gene matches. The CDR3 DNA follows: TGTGCCAGCAGTGCAACAGGGGGACATAATTCACCCCTCCACTTT. Translation gives CASSATGGHNSPLHF.

V usage is TRBV28 and J usage is TRBJ1-2; possible D gene TRBD1, 5 bases. In germline, CDR1 is MDHEN, CDR2 SYDVKM. Trimming removed 3 bases at V and 0 bases at J, with 11 bases between. This CDR3 is 15 amino acids long. As DNA, the CDR3 is TGTGCCAGCAGTTTTCAGACAGCCGCTAACTATGGCTACACCTTC. It codes for CASSFQTAANYGYTF.

The table lists this clone with a few counts. The rearrangement joins TRBV6-6 to TRBJ1-6, with a possible D match to TRBD1 (5 bases). The CDR3 is 12 amino acids. Germline loops: CDR1 MNHNY, CDR2 SVGAGI (reference sequence). With 3 bases removed from V and 15 bases from J, the gap between germline ends came to 12 bases. The CDR3 is CASSYLGLVLHF. The CDR3 DNA is TGTGCCAGCAGTTATTTGGGGCTAGTCCTCCACTTT.

The V and J genes are TRBV27 and TRBJ1-3, with 7 bases lining up with TRBD1. The CDR3 sequence is 15 residues long. With V trimmed by 6 bases and J by 0 bases, 5 bases remained unmatched. CDR1 and CDR2 from the germline V gene are MNHEY and SMNVEV (reference sequence). The CDR3 loop reads CASRPGQTSGNTIYF. Written as DNA, the CDR3 is TGTGCCAGCAGACCGGGACAGACCTCTGGAAACACCATATATTTT.

The rearrangement uses TRBV6-5 and TRBJ2-7; TRBD1 aligns across 7 bases. The CDR3 loop spans 15 amino acids. After removal of 5 bases from V and 5 bases from J, the junction contained 12 bases not matched to a gene. In germline, CDR1 is MNHEY, CDR2 SVGAGI. CDR3 sequence: CASSPKLQGPHEQYF. Here the CDR3 DNA reads TGTGCCAGCAGTCCGAAACTACAGGGGCCCCACGAGCAGTACTTC.

This clone was recorded a few times. The CDR3 DNA reads TGTGCCAGCAGCCAAGGGGACATAATTACTGGGCAGTTCTTC. This translates into CASSQGDIITGQFF. The J gene is TRBJ2-1, the V gene TRBV13; a weak D match, TRBD1 (6 bases). The germline V and J ends were trimmed by 5 bases and 12 bases, with 20 bases remaining between them. This CDR3 comprises 14 residues. Germline V gene lookup returns CDR1 PRHDT and CDR2 FYEKMQ (reference sequence).

The CDR3 region is CASSSRQGRSEAFF. The CDR3 nucleotides are TGTGCCAGCAGCTCTAGACAGGGTCGCTCTGAAGCTTTCTTT. This rearrangement joins TRBV5-6 to TRBJ1-1; TRBD1 aligns across 7 bases. Losses at the gene ends were 3 bases for V and 6 bases for J; bases not matched to a gene: 8. Germline CDR1 SGHDT, CDR2 YYEEEE. The CDR3 is 14 residues long.

This clone showed up just a few times. V gene TRBV4-2 combines with J gene TRBJ2-3; no firm D call. The CDR3 is made up of 17 amino acids. V was clipped by 2 bases and J by 1 base, with 16 bases between them. CDR1 is LGHNA and CDR2 is YNFKEQ in the germline V gene. In DNA, the CDR3 is TGTGCCAGCAGCCAAATAGTCAACTACCTGGGCACAGATACGCAGTATTTT. Translation: CASSQIVNYLGTDTQYF.

This clone was observed a handful of times. V gene TRBV11-2 combines with J gene TRBJ1-1, with TRBD1 identical over 8 bases. With 8 bases clipped from V and 3 bases from J, the junction kept 2 bases outside the gene matches. This CDR3 has 12 residues. The germline gives CDR1 SGHAT, CDR2 FQNNGV. This CDR3 reads CASRQGYTEAFF. In DNA, the CDR3 is TGTGCCAGCCGACAGGGGTACACTGAAGCTTTCTTT.

The rearrangement links TRBV19 to TRBJ1-1; D ambiguous. The CDR3 consists of 16 residues. Deletions cut 3 bases from V and 5 bases from J, with 19 bases between. The germline gives CDR1 LNHDA, CDR2 SQIVND (reference sequence). CDR3 nucleotide sequence: TGTGCCAGTAGTATCGGTATAGGAGCCGTCAAGACTGAAGCTTTCTTT. Protein: CASSIGIGAVKTEAFF.